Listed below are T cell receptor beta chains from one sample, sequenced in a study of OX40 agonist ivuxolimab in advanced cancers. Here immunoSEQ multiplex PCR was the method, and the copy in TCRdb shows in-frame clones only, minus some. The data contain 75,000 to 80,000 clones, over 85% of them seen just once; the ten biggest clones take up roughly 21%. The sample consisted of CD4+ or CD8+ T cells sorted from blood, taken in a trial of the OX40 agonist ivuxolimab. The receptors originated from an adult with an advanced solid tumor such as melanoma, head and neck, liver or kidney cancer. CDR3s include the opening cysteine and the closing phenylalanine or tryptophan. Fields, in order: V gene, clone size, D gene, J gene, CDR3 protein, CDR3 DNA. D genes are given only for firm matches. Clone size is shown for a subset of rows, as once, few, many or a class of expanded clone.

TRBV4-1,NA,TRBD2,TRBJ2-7,CASSQVEGGTYEQYF,TGCGCCAGCAGCCAAGTCGAGGGAGGGACCTACGAGCAGTACTTC
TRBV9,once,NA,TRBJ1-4,CASSPMGGTNEKLFF,TGTGCCAGCAGCCCCATGGGGGGGACTAATGAAAAACTGTTTTTT
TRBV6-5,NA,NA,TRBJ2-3,CASSYSARSTDTQYF,TGTGCCAGCAGTTACTCTGCCAGAAGCACAGATACGCAGTATTTT
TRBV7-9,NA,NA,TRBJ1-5,CASSLGQGNQPQHF,TGTGCCAGCAGCTTAGGTCAGGGCAATCAGCCCCAGCATTTT
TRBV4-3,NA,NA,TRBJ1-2,CASSQEPQGYYGYTF,TGCGCCAGCAGCCAAGAGCCTCAGGGTTATTATGGCTACACCTTC
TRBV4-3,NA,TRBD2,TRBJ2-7,CASSQSLAGGYEQYF,TGCGCCAGCAGCCAAAGTCTAGCGGGAGGTTACGAGCAGTACTTC
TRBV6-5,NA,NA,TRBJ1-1,CASSYSKTTEAFF,TGTGCCAGCAGTTACTCGAAGACCACTGAAGCTTTCTTT
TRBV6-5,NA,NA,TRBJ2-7,CASSVKYEQYF,TGTGCCAGCAGTGTGAAATACGAGCAGTACTTC
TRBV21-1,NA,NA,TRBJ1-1,CASSKGAGGEQGGKVNTEAFF,TGTGCCAGCAGCAAAGGGGCAGGGGGCGAACAAGGAGGTAAGGTGAACACTGAAGCTTTCTTT
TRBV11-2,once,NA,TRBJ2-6,CASSPQAESGANVLTF,TGTGCCAGCAGCCCCCAGGCGGAATCTGGGGCCAACGTCCTGACTTTC
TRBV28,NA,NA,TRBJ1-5,CATLRSDPNQPQHF,TGTGCCACTCTCCGCTCGGACCCAAATCAGCCCCAGCATTTT
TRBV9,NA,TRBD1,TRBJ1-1,CASSVEGAGNTEAFF,TGTGCCAGCAGCGTAGAGGGGGCAGGGAACACTGAAGCTTTCTTT
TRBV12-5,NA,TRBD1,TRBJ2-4,CASVRTGEDHIQYF,TGTGCTAGTGTCCGGACAGGGGAGGATCACATTCAGTACTTC
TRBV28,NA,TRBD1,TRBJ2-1,CASSFSGWLTGGDNEQFF,TGTGCCAGCAGTTTTTCTGGGTGGTTGACAGGGGGGGACAATGAGCAGTTCTTC
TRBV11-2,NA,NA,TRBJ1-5,CASSPRGGGNQPQHF,TGTGCCAGCAGCCCCAGGGGCGGGGGAAATCAGCCCCAGCATTTT
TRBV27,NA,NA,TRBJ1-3,CASSLSGLSGNTIYF,TGTGCCAGCAGTTTATCAGGACTATCTGGAAACACCATATATTTT
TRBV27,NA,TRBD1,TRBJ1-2,CASSWGQGAQGYTF,TGTGCCAGCAGTTGGGGACAGGGGGCGCAAGGCTACACCTTC
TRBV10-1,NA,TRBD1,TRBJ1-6,CASYDRDYNSPLHF,TGCGCCTCCTACGACAGGGATTATAATTCACCCCTCCACTTT
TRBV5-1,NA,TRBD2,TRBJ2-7,CASSLSPSGGLVSSYEQYF,TGCGCCAGCAGCTTGTCGCCTAGCGGGGGCCTTGTAAGCTCCTACGAGCAGTACTTC
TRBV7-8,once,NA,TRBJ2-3,CASSLGYRGDTQYF,TGTGCCAGCAGCTTAGGGTATAGAGGAGATACGCAGTATTTT
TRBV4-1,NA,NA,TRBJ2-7,CASRQGGRQEQYF,TGCGCCAGCAGACAGGGAGGACGTCAAGAGCAGTACTTC
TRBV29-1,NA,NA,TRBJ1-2,CSVEDNSHGYTF,TGCAGCGTTGAAGATAACAGCCATGGCTACACCTTC
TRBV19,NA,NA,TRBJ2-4,CASSSSGKNIQYF,TGTGCCAGTAGTAGCTCCGGCAAAAACATTCAGTACTTC
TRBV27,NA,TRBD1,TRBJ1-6,CASRPGTGVSPLHF,TGTGCCAGCAGGCCCGGGACAGGGGTCTCACCCCTCCACTTT
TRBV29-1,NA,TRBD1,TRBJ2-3,CSVDRDRPTDTQYF,TGCAGCGTTGATAGGGACAGGCCCACAGATACGCAGTATTTT
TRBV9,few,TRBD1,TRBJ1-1,CASSPDRGQLEAFF,TGTGCCAGCAGCCCAGACCGGGGACAGCTTGAAGCTTTCTTT
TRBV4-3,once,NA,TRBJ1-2,CASSQDLGPGYGYTF,TGCGCCAGCAGCCAAGATCTGGGACCGGGCTATGGCTACACCTTC
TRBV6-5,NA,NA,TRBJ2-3,CASSRLDTQYF,TGTGCCAGCAGTCGCCTGGATACGCAGTATTTT
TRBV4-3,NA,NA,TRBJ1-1,CASSQVALTEAFF,TGCGCCAGCAGCCAAGTCGCCCTAACTGAAGCTTTCTTT
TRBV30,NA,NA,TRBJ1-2,CAWGEGQGGYGYTF,TGTGCCTGGGGAGAGGGGCAGGGAGGCTATGGCTACACCTTC
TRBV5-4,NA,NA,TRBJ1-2,CASSLDRVSNYGYTF,TGTGCCAGCAGCTTGGACAGGGTTTCTAACTATGGCTACACCTTC
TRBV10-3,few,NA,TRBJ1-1,CAINQGNEAFF,TGTGCCATCAACCAGGGGAATGAAGCTTTCTTT
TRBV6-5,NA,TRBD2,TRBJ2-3,CASSYSGLAGGDTQYF,TGTGCCAGCAGTTACTCGGGACTAGCGGGGGGTGATACGCAGTATTTT
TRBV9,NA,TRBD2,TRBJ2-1,CASSPGLAGGSRYNEQFF,TGTGCCAGCAGCCCGGGACTAGCGGGAGGGTCGCGGTACAATGAGCAGTTCTTC
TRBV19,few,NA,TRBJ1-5,CASSIGGNQPQHF,TGTGCCAGTAGTATCGGGGGGAATCAGCCCCAGCATTTT